The clone carrying this T cell receptor (beta chain) was detected only a few times. The data stem from a study of blood T cells in healthy people across ages. Study as a whole: The template switching approach captured approximately one barcoded beta molecule for every two T cells.

Next came a second PCR, run for about 7 to 12 cycles, which used a sample-barcoded 5' primer along with a J-beta primer mix. Every individual sample yielded 3 million or more paired-end reads (each containing CDR3). TCRdb re-called the 5' RACE reads with MiXCR, one entry per CDR3 protein. The sample includes about 1.1 million distinct CDR3 sequences, approximately 38% of them seen just once. Individuals who donated were healthy Caucasians from Russia aged roughly 6 to 100. Germline V lookup: CDR1 ENHRY, CDR2 SYGVKD. V lost 4 bases to trimming and J lost 0 bases, with 13 bases between them. The CDR3 spans 16 residues.

The receptor's source is a man younger than 30 in good health. The sample comprised blood. This chain uses TRBV10-3 with TRBJ2-1, with D possibly TRBD2 on 6 matching bases. This CDR3 is CAISGAAGISYNEQFF. CDR3 bases: TGTGCCATCAGTGGAGCGGCGGGGATCTCCTACAATGAGCAGTTCTTC.